Shown below are 8 T cell receptor beta chains from a single sample sequenced in a study of tumor-infiltrating lymphocytes in primary liver carcinoma. TCR beta cDNA was made from 400 to 500 ng total RNA with a constant-region primer. Employing slightly modified ARM-PCR, three nested multiplex PCR rounds were run, and these gave rise to the TCR beta libraries. TRBV1-TRBV30 forward and Cbeta reverse primers drove the first two roughly 10-cycle rounds. TCRdb ran MiXCR on the multiplex PCR reads and lists one entry per CDR3 protein. The sample lists some 25,000 distinct CDR3 sequences, around 78% occurring once. From unsorted bulk tissue weighing roughly 17-31 mg, DNA and RNA were co-extracted. Sample: liver tumor tissue from sampling region 3. Subset described: tumor region T3, left-lateral pole. The receptors stem from a man aged 35 to 55 with primary liver carcinoma and hepatitis B virus infection.

A remark on this clonotype: With a much larger clone just one base away, this may be a read error. The chain carries TRBV5-1 and TRBJ2-5, with D unclear. Germline V gene data show CDR1 as SGHRS and CDR2 as YFSETQ. The CDR3 length is 15 residues. The CDR3: CASSLQPLGQETRYF. The CDR3 bases are TGCGCCAGCAGCCTACAGCCCCTTGGCCAAGAGACCCGGTACTTC.

For this clonotype: At one end the junction does not follow the germline gene, possibly because of a read error. J is TRBJ2-7 and V is TRBV10-1; D unclear. The CDR3 contains 14 residues. Germline-derived CDR1 and CDR2 are WNHNN and SYGVQD (reference sequence). The CDR3 DNA reads as TGCGCCAGCTGTGGACCGGCAAGACCATACGAACAGTACTTC. Amino acids: CASCGPARPYEQYF.

The table lists this clonotype with many counts. The chain recombines TRBV5-1 with TRBJ1-1; weak D call: TRBD1 (5 bases). This CDR3 is built from 16 residues. Germline V CDR1 and CDR2: SGHRS, YFSETQ. Trimming shortened V by 1 base and J by 3 bases, and 16 bases separated the two germline ends. As DNA, the CDR3 is TGCGCCAGCAGCTTGATGGCGAGGGGTTTAGACACTGAAGCTTTCTTT. Protein sequence: CASSLMARGLDTEAFF.

Regarding this clonotype: The junction shows a germline mismatch at one end, possibly a read error. The chain has TRBV6-5 and TRBJ2-7; D possibly matches TRBD1 or TRBD2 (5 bases each). CDR3 length: 14 amino acids. The germline gives CDR1 MNHEY, CDR2 SVGAGI. As DNA, the CDR3 is TGCGCAAGCCCCTCCGGGGCAGGGTATAACGAGCAGTACTTC. Translation: CASPSGAGYNEQYF.

In its sample, this clonotype was seen once. In this CDR3 the conserved last residue, phenylalanine or tryptophan, is missing, so a read error is likely. The chain uses TRBV9 and TRBJ2-3, with D possibly matching TRBD2 (5 bases). Germline values: CDR1 SGDLS, CDR2 YYNGEE. CDR3 length: 15 amino acids. Trimming took 1 base from V and 4 from J, leaving 13 bases between them. CDR3: CASSVSGVVSDTQYY. The CDR3 DNA reads TGTGCCAGCAGCGTAAGCGGAGTGGTGTCAGATACGCAGTATTAT.

A note on this clonotype: At one boundary the junction diverges from the germline segment, which might be a read error. V and J are TRBV5-4 and TRBJ2-2; perhaps D is TRBD1 or TRBD2 (6 bases each). This CDR3 has 15 amino acids. Germline CDR1 SGHNT, CDR2 YYREEE (reference sequence). This chain's CDR3 is CTSSLQGLGTGELFF. The CDR3 nucleotides read TGTACCAGCAGCTTACAGGGCTTGGGGACTGGGGAGCTGTTTTTT.

This clonotype was picked up one time. The junction shows a germline mismatch at one end, possibly a read error. The chain links TRBV11-1 to TRBJ2-7; D is unresolved. The CDR3 has 16 residues. Germline CDR1 and CDR2: SGHAT and FQDESV (reference sequence). Here the CDR3 DNA reads TGTACCAGCAGCTTAACGGCCTGGAGATCAACGGGCGAGCAGTACTTC. Encoded protein: CTSSLTAWRSTGEQYF.

Notes on this clonotype: At one end, the junction sequence differs from germline, possibly due to a read error. This chain uses TRBV4-1 with TRBJ1-3, with D unresolved. The CDR3 has 14 amino acids. Germline V lookup: CDR1 MGHRA, CDR2 YSYEKL. CDR3 region: CVSNQSFSGNTIYF. CDR3 in DNA: TGCGTCAGCAACCAATCCTTCTCTGGAAACACCATATATTTT.